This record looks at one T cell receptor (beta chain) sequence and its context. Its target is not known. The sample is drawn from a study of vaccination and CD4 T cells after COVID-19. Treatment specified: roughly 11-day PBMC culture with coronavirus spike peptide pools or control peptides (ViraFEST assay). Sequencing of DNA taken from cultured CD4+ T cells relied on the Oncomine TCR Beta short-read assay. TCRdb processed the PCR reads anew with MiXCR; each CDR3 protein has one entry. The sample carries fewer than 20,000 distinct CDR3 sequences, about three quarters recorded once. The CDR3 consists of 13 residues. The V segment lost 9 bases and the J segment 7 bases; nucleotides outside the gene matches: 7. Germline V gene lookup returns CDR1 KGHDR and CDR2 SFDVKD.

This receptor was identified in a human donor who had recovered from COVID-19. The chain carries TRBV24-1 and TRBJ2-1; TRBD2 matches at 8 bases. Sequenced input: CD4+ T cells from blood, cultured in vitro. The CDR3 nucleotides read TGTGCCACCGTCGGGGGGGCGAGGAATGAGCAGTTCTTC. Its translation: CATVGGARNEQFF.